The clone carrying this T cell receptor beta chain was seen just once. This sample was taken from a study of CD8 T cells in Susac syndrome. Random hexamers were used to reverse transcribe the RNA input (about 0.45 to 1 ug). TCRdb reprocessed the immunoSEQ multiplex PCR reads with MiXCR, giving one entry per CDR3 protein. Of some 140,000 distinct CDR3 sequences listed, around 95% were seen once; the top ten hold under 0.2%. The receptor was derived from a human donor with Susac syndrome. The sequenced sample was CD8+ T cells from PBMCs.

The CDR3 here is CASSSWQTGAYEQFF. In DNA, the CDR3 is TGTGCCAGCAGCTCCTGGCAAACGGGAGCCTATGAGCAGTTCTTC. This chain connects TRBV11-2 to TRBJ2-1; weak D call: TRBD2 (6 bases). V shed 4 bases and J shed 8 bases, with 18 bases lying between them. Germline V CDR1 and CDR2: SGHAT, FQNNGV. The CDR3 has 15 amino acids.